The TCR beta chain under discussion was sequenced for a study of PD-1 blockade in classical Hodgkin lymphoma. In this sample, this clone turned up once. A junction end diverges from the germline sequence, so it may reflect a read error. With no exception, relapse followed autologous stem cell transplantation in all patients, and brentuximab vedotin exposure varied. Assay: immunoSEQ multiplex PCR; the TCRdb copy retains only in-frame clones and omits some. Among about 46,000 clones listed, 65% to 85% were seen once. The sample in question was peripheral blood mononuclear cells (PBMCs), obtained at baseline. This TCR was sampled from a human donor with classical Hodgkin lymphoma.

This chain's CDR3 is CASSVEVFGQGTQYF. The CDR3 DNA follows: TGTGCCAGCAGCGTAGAGGTATTTGGACAAGGGACCCAGTACTTC. This sequence joins TRBV9 and TRBJ2-5; D perhaps matches TRBD1 (5 bases). The CDR3 is 15 residues long. Germline CDR1 is SGDLS and CDR2 is YYNGEE.